The rows below give T cell receptor beta chains drawn from one sample of a study of blood T cells in healthy people across ages. Each CDR3 protein is one row after TCRdb ran MiXCR on the 5' RACE reads. The sample lists approximately 780,000 distinct CDR3 sequences; roughly 25% were seen once. This sample also belongs to another study, concerning T cells of mothers and their children.

Sequenced: blood. The receptors come from a boy aged 10-17 years in good health. The CDR3 runs from the conserved cysteine through the conserved F or W. Fields, in order: J gene, D gene, clone size, V gene, CDR3 protein, CDR3 DNA. D genes are given only for firm matches. Size values are once, few and many counts, or a class for expanded clones, and some rows have none.

>TRBJ1-1|NA|NA|TRBV12-3/TRBV12-4
CASSKNTEAFF
TGTGCCAGCAGTAAGAACACTGAAGCTTTCTTT
>TRBJ2-7|NA|NA|TRBV7-8
CASGPDSDEQYF
TGTGCCAGCGGCCCAGATAGTGACGAGCAGTACTTC
>TRBJ1-1|NA|NA|TRBV3-1
CASSQETPMNTEAFF
TGTGCCAGCAGCCAAGAGACACCTATGAACACTGAAGCTTTCTTT
>TRBJ1-2|NA|few|TRBV6-6
CASNFQGRDYGYTF
TGTGCCAGCAATTTTCAAGGGAGAGACTATGGCTACACCTTC
>TRBJ2-5|TRBD1|few|TRBV12-5
CASGLVLRDRVDASETQYF
TGTGCTAGTGGTTTGGTCCTCCGGGACAGGGTTGATGCATCAGAGACCCAGTACTTC
>TRBJ2-5|TRBD2|NA|TRBV12-5
CASGQLAGIQETQYF
TGTGCTAGTGGTCAACTAGCGGGAATTCAAGAGACCCAGTACTTC
>TRBJ1-6|NA|NA|TRBV7-3
CASSVGGMNSPLHF
TGTGCCAGCAGCGTCGGTGGTATGAATTCACCCCTCCACTTT
>TRBJ2-5|NA|few|TRBV4-1
CASSQGNSAPGETQYF
TGCGCCAGCAGCCAAGGGAACAGCGCGCCGGGTGAGACCCAGTACTTC
>TRBJ1-5|NA|few|TRBV7-9
CASSTGTDQPQHF
TGTGCCAGCAGCACAGGGACTGATCAGCCCCAGCATTTT
>TRBJ2-1|NA|few|TRBV6-1
CASSSRGDGSYNEQFF
TGTGCCAGCAGCTCGAGGGGGGATGGGTCCTACAATGAGCAGTTCTTC
>TRBJ2-2|NA|many|TRBV12-3/TRBV12-4
CASSPAGELFF
TGTGCCAGCAGCCCCGCCGGGGAGCTGTTTTTT
>TRBJ2-2|TRBD2|few|TRBV27
CASSLGGGWTGELFF
TGTGCCAGCAGTTTGGGGGGGGGTTGGACCGGGGAGCTGTTTTTT
>TRBJ1-4|NA|NA|TRBV4-1
CASSQDRTGLNEKLFF
TGCGCCAGCAGCCAAGACCGGACGGGACTTAATGAAAAACTGTTTTTT
>TRBJ2-6|NA|few|TRBV9
CASSGTGTPTSGANVLTF
TGTGCCAGCAGCGGGACCGGGACACCCACTTCTGGGGCCAACGTCCTGACTTTC
>TRBJ1-2|TRBD1|NA|TRBV7-2
CASSLVRGQGAEGYTF
TGTGCCAGCAGCTTAGTCAGGGGACAGGGGGCTGAAGGCTACACCTTC
>TRBJ2-7|NA|few|TRBV4-1
CASSHIDSISYEQYF
TGCGCCAGCAGCCATATCGACAGTATCTCCTACGAGCAGTACTTC
>TRBJ2-5|TRBD1|once|TRBV6-1
CASSNGQGWIQETQYF
TGTGCCAGCAGCAACGGACAGGGATGGATACAAGAGACCCAGTACTTC
>TRBJ2-7|NA|NA|TRBV7-6
CASSLRGRGNEQYF
TGTGCCAGCAGCTTGCGAGGGAGAGGTAACGAGCAGTACTTC
>TRBJ1-2|TRBD1|many|TRBV6-5
CASSWDRTYGYTF
TGTGCCAGCAGTTGGGACAGAACCTATGGCTACACCTTC
>TRBJ1-3|NA|NA|TRBV30
CAWRWPGPSGNTIYF
TGTGCCTGGAGGTGGCCAGGACCCTCTGGAAACACCATATATTTT
>TRBJ1-6|NA|NA|TRBV20-1
CSARDDRGQHYNSPLHF
TGCAGTGCTAGAGATGATAGAGGACAGCACTATAATTCACCCCTCCACTTT
>TRBJ2-5|NA|NA|TRBV27
CASGWAGFQETQYF
TGTGCCAGCGGATGGGCCGGGTTCCAAGAGACCCAGTACTTC
>TRBJ1-1|TRBD1|NA|TRBV28
CASRSGQGKKRAFF
TGTGCCAGCAGGTCGGGACAGGGGAAAAAGAGAGCTTTCTTT